This TCR beta chain was sequenced during a study of cytomegalovirus exposure and HLA in healthy donors. Findings and caveats of the study: CMV serostatus was the only immune exposure information that was available. Reportedly, cytomegalovirus status was diagnosed with high sensitivity and specificity. For most TCR sequences rarity was the rule, although some public TCRs occurred in many donors.

About this clone itself: Its antigen remains unknown.

The germline gives CDR1 SGHAT, CDR2 FQNNGV. The length of the CDR3 is 15 residues. V was pared by 1 base and J by 4 bases, with 2 bases of the junction left unmatched. The PCR made use of 60 Vbeta and 13 Jbeta primers. TCRdb keeps only in-frame clones here, not all; method: immunoSEQ multiplex PCR. This repertoire shows 90,000 to 140,000 clones, approximately 86% found once; its top ten account for 5% to 6.5%. The rearrangement uses TRBV11-2 and TRBJ2-7, with 12 bases identical to TRBD2. The TCR was taken from a man aged 18 to 30 in good health and CMV-seronegative. Material: PBMCs. Written as DNA, the CDR3 is TGTGCCAGCAGCTTAGGGACTAGCGGGACTTACGAGCAGTACTTC. Its translation is CASSLGTSGTYEQYF.